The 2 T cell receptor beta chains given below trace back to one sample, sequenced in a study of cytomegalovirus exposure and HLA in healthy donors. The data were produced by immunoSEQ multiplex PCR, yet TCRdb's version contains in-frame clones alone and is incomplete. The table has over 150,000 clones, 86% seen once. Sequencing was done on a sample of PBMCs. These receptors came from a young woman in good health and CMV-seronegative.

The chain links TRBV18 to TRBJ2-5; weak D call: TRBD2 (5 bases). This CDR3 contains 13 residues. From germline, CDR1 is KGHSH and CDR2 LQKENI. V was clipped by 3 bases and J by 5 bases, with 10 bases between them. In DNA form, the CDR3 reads TGTGCCAGCTCACCGAACAGCGGCGAGACCCAGTACTTC. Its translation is CASSPNSGETQYF.

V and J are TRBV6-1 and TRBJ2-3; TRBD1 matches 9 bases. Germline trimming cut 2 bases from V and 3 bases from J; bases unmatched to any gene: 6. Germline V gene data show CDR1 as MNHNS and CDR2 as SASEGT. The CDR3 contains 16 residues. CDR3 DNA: TGTGCCAGCAGTGAAATGTCCGGGACAGGGACAGATACGCAGTATTTT. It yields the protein CASSEMSGTGTDTQYF.